This T cell receptor (beta chain) emerged from a study of OX40 agonist ivuxolimab in advanced cancers. Whole-study context: Clinicians treated patients with ivuxolimab, an agonistic anti-OX40 (CD134) antibody. At 0.01 to 10 mg/kg, ivuxolimab was administered intravenously to patients every 2 weeks. Dose-escalation subjects each had hepatocellular carcinoma, melanoma, renal cell or head and neck cancer. Study-wide points: Some patients without response likewise showed low normalized clonal expansion.

Measured with immunoSEQ multiplex PCR; TCRdb has only the in-frame clones, and not every one. The sample holds under 95,000 clones, approximately 88% seen once. Concerning this clone: Its target is not known.

The V gene's germline CDR1 is SNHLY and CDR2 FYNNEI. V lost 4 bases, J lost 7 bases, and 14 bases lay in between. The CDR3 contains 14 residues. This rearrangement joins TRBV2 to TRBJ2-1; D is uncertain. Sequencing used CD4+ or CD8+ T cells sorted from blood, obtained in a trial of the OX40 agonist ivuxolimab. This receptor was taken from an adult with an advanced solid tumor such as melanoma, head and neck, liver or kidney cancer. DNA of the CDR3: TGTGCCAGCAGTGTAAGTCAGGTCAAAAATGAGCAGTTCTTC. It specifies CASSVSQVKNEQFF.